This is a list of T cell receptor beta chains from one sample in a study of T cell repertoires in cytomegalovirus infection. In TCRdb, the reads were re-called with MiXCR into one record per CDR3 protein. Seen here are hundreds of thousands of distinct CDR3 sequences, more than 20% observed once, and the top ten hold roughly 8%. Sequenced: CD8+ T cells from PBMCs. These receptors were taken from a human donor in good health (CMV status not recorded). Some clones in this sample may be carry-over from other donors' samples. Each CDR3 is given with its conserved first and last residue. D genes are given only for firm matches. Clone size is stated in some rows and not others, as once, few, many or a class when expanded.

j_call	v_call	d_call	clone_size	cdr3_nt	cdr3_aa
TRBJ2-1	TRBV20-1	NA	few	TGCAGTGCTAGAGACATAGCGGCAGGTCCTCAAGATGAGCAGTTCTTC	CSARDIAAGPQDEQFF
TRBJ1-2	TRBV5-5	NA	few	TGTGCCAGCAGCTCAGACGGGGGGCCAGCCCCAACAAAGGACTATGGCTACACCTTC	CASSSDGGPAPTKDYGYTF
TRBJ1-5	TRBV7-8	TRBD1	few	TGTGCCAGCAGCTTAGACCGGGACAGGGGCAATCAGCCCCAGCATTTT	CASSLDRDRGNQPQHF
TRBJ2-7	TRBV29-1	TRBD2	few	TGCAGCGCCGCTCGGGGGGTTAAGGCCTACGAGCAGTACTTC	CSAARGVKAYEQYF
TRBJ1-6	TRBV7-8	NA	many	TGTGCCAGCAGCTTAGCGCTGGGGGAAGTTTATAATTCACCCCTCCACTTT	CASSLALGEVYNSPLHF
TRBJ2-1	TRBV28	TRBD1	few	TGTGCCAGCAGTCCCCGGGACAGGGGGCACGAGCAGTTCTTC	CASSPRDRGHEQFF
TRBJ2-2	TRBV3-1	NA	NA	TGTGCCAGCAGCCAAGTCAAGGACAGTTCCGGCGGGGAGCTGTTTTTT	CASSQVKDSSGGELFF
TRBJ2-3	TRBV12-3/TRBV12-4	NA	NA	TGTGCCAGCAGCTTTGAGGGGTTCACAGATACGCAGTATTTT	CASSFEGFTDTQYF
TRBJ1-1	TRBV7-2	NA	many	TGTGCCAGCAGCTTTGCAGGTCTTAACACTGAAGCTTTCTTT	CASSFAGLNTEAFF
TRBJ1-1	TRBV2	NA	NA	TGTGCCAGTTCACGACAGGTTAACACTGAAGCTTTCTTT	CASSRQVNTEAFF
TRBJ1-6	TRBV6-6	NA	NA	TGTGCCAGCAGTTACGACGTTTCCTATAATTCACCCCTCCACTTT	CASSYDVSYNSPLHF
TRBJ2-2	TRBV7-2	NA	many	TGTGCCAGCAGCTTACTGGACCGCCCCGGGGAGCTGTTTTTT	CASSLLDRPGELFF
TRBJ2-1	TRBV7-2	NA	many	TGTGCCAGCAGCTTATATGGCCCCCAAAGCGGTTACAATGAGCAGTTCTTC	CASSLYGPQSGYNEQFF
TRBJ2-2	TRBV2	NA	NA	TGCGGACAGAGGAACACCGGGGAGCTGTTTTTT	CGQRNTGELFF
TRBJ2-3	TRBV11-2	TRBD2	few	TGTGCCAGCAGCTTCAGAGCGGGGGGACGCACAGATACGCAGTATTTT	CASSFRAGGRTDTQYF
TRBJ1-5	TRBV5-5	NA	few	TGTGCCAGCAGGGTCTCACAGGGAAGCAATCAGCCCCAGCATTTT	CASRVSQGSNQPQHF
TRBJ1-5	TRBV20-1	NA	few	TGCAGTGCTAGAGATCTTCCCGCAGGGGACTGGCAGCCCCAGCATTTT	CSARDLPAGDWQPQHF
TRBJ1-1	TRBV29-1	NA	NA	TGTAGCGCTTCGGACAGTTTGAACACTGAAGCTTTCTTT	CSASDSLNTEAFF
TRBJ2-1	TRBV6-5	TRBD2	few	TGTGCCAGCATCCCCTTACTGAGCGGGGCTAACGGTGAGCAGTTCTTC	CASIPLLSGANGEQFF
TRBJ2-1	TRBV15	NA	few	TGTGCCACCAGCAGAGATTTGGGCTCCTACAATGAGCAGTTCTTC	CATSRDLGSYNEQFF